The 16 T cell receptor beta chains in this list originate from one sample, sequenced in a study of shared clonotypes between healthy human individuals. Sequencing used immunoSEQ multiplex PCR; TCRdb keeps in-frame clones, though not all of them. The data contain about 1 million clones, under 80% of them singletons. The sample was memory CD4+ T cells sorted from blood. Regarding subset: CD45RA-negative fraction. The receptors derive from a man younger than 35 in good health.

There are a few counts of this clone. The V and J genes are TRBV15 and TRBJ2-3; unclear D gene. From germline, CDR1 is LNHNV and CDR2 YYDKDF (reference sequence). CDR3 length: 13 residues. Trimming pared 0 bases from V and 7 bases from J, leaving 8 bases between. The CDR3 DNA is TGTGCCACCAGCAGAGAGCTTTTCAATACGCAGTATTTT. This translates into CATSRELFNTQYF.

This chain connects TRBV5-1 to TRBJ2-5; 8 bases fit TRBD2. This CDR3 is built from 14 residues. V shed 4 bases, J shed 5 bases, and the junction held 7 bases outside the gene matches. Germline lookup yields CDR1 SGHRS and CDR2 YFSETQ. This CDR3 is CASSTGGPPETQYF. The CDR3 DNA is TGCGCCAGCAGCACGGGAGGGCCGCCGGAGACCCAGTACTTC. The complete variable domain, with remaining parts taken from reference TRBV5-1 and TRBJ2-5, reads KAGVTQTPRYLIKTRGQQVTLSCSPISGHRSVSWYQQTPGQGLQFLFEYFSETQRNKGNFPGRFSGRQFSNSRSEMNVSTLELGDSALYLCASSTGGPPETQYFGPGTRLLVL.

This clone was seen just once. This chain links TRBV11-3 with TRBJ2-2; D not resolved. V lost 1 base and J lost 4, with 10 bases in between. CDR1 is SGHNT, CDR2 YENEEA, per germline. This CDR3 has 15 amino acids. CDR3: CASSLGLATTGELFF. The CDR3 DNA is TGTGCCAGCAGCTTAGGTTTGGCGACCACCGGGGAGCTGTTTTTT.

The chain recombines TRBV19 with TRBJ1-3; D remains ambiguous. V dropped 7 bases and J dropped 0 bases, with 13 bases sitting between them. There are 15 residues in the CDR3. From germline, CDR1 is LNHDA and CDR2 SQIVND (reference sequence). The CDR3 coding sequence is TGTGCCAGTATGGATTTCGGGAGCTCTGGAAACACCATATATTTT. Amino acids: CASMDFGSSGNTIYF.

The rearrangement uses TRBV28 and TRBJ1-5, with a tentative D call TRBD1 (5 bases). Trimming took 7 bases from V and 6 from J, leaving 16 bases between them. Germline V lookup: CDR1 MDHEN, CDR2 SYDVKM. The CDR3 runs 14 residues. CDR3 amino acids: CASTLGHPGQPQHF. In nucleotides, the CDR3 is TGTGCCAGCACCTTAGGACATCCCGGTCAGCCCCAGCATTTT.

This chain links TRBV29-1 with TRBJ1-2; no clear D. The V end lost 2 bases, the J end lost 10 bases, and 11 bases lay between the germline ends. This CDR3 is built from 11 residues. The V gene's germline CDR1 is SQVTM and CDR2 ANQGSEA. The CDR3 protein is CSVERLGNYTF. The CDR3 nucleotides are TGCAGCGTTGAACGTTTGGGGAACTACACCTTC.

This clone was seen just once. The V gene is TRBV5-5, the J gene TRBJ1-1; unclear D gene. Germline V gene sequence: CDR1 SGHKS, CDR2 YYEKEE (reference sequence). The CDR3 covers 13 residues. V lost 1 base to trimming and J lost 1 base, with 5 bases between them. This chain's CDR3 is CASSLLGNTEAFF. For the CDR3, the DNA is TGTGCCAGCAGCTTGTTGGGGAACACTGAAGCTTTCTTT.

This chain uses TRBV18 with TRBJ2-2; 7 bases map to TRBD1. Germline loops: CDR1 KGHSH, CDR2 LQKENI. This CDR3 spans 15 amino acids. Unmatched junction bases numbered 5, after V lost 3 bases and J lost 4 bases. CDR3 region: CASSPGTDRTGELFF. The CDR3 DNA sequence: TGTGCCAGCTCACCGGGGACAGATCGCACCGGGGAGCTGTTTTTT.

This rearrangement joins TRBV28 to TRBJ2-7; TRBD1 might be the D (7 bases). Germline V lookup: CDR1 MDHEN, CDR2 SYDVKM. The CDR3 has 15 amino acids. The V gene lost 6 bases and the J gene lost 9 bases, with 24 bases spanning the gap. The CDR3: CASREHGQAIGGQYF. In DNA form, the CDR3 reads TGTGCCAGCAGGGAACACGGACAGGCGATCGGGGGGCAGTACTTC.

The V call is TRBV5-1, the J call TRBJ2-3; the match to TRBD2 covers 8 bases. J gave up 2 bases and V 1 base, and 6 bases lay outside the gene matches. The CDR3 consists of 16 residues. The germline V gene has CDR1 SGHRS and CDR2 YFSETQ. The CDR3 region has the DNA TGCGCCAGCAGCTTGTTTAGCGGGGTAACCACAGATACGCAGTATTTT. Its translation is CASSLFSGVTTDTQYF. The full variable domain, with the rest looked up from reference TRBV5-1 and TRBJ2-3, is KAGVTQTPRYLIKTRGQQVTLSCSPISGHRSVSWYQQTPGQGLQFLFEYFSETQRNKGNFPGRFSGRQFSNSRSEMNVSTLELGDSALYLCASSLFSGVTTDTQYFGPGTRLTVL.

This clone was picked up many times. This rearrangement joins TRBV11-2 to TRBJ2-7; 9 bases map to TRBD2. From germline, CDR1 is SGHAT and CDR2 FQNNGV. The J segment lost 5 bases and the V segment lost 5 bases, leaving 10 bases of the junction unmatched. The CDR3 is 15 amino acids. CDR3 nucleotides: TGTGCCAGCAGCCTAGTGGCGGGAGGGGCCAACGAGCAGTACTTC. Translation: CASSLVAGGANEQYF.

The J gene is TRBJ2-7, the V gene TRBV5-7; D is perhaps TRBD1 (5 bases). TRBV5-7 is placed among ORFs of uncertain function. The CDR3 totals 13 residues. V was pared by 2 bases and J by 3 bases, with 9 bases between. CDR3 loop: CASSLTDSYEQYF. The CDR3 region has the DNA TGTGCCAGCAGCTTAACCGACAGCTACGAGCAGTACTTC.

This chain links TRBV20-1 with TRBJ1-1; D unclear. The CDR3 spans 11 residues. Trimming removed 0 bases at V and 6 bases at J, with 5 bases between. Germline V gives CDR1 DFQATT, CDR2 SNEGSKA (reference sequence). CDR3 sequence reads: CSARDSPEAFF. The CDR3 nucleotides read TGCAGTGCTAGAGATAGTCCTGAAGCTTTCTTT.

This clone was counted between two and nine times. This specimen includes other DNA sequences encoding the same CDR3. V usage is TRBV28 and J usage is TRBJ1-2, with 8 bases that match TRBD1. Germline CDR1 and CDR2: MDHEN and SYDVKM. J was trimmed by 4 bases and V by 4 bases; bases with no gene match: 2. This CDR3 has 13 amino acids. This CDR3 is CASSSQGAYGYTF. The CDR3 nucleotides are TGTGCCAGCAGTTCCCAGGGGGCCTATGGCTACACCTTC.

This clone was counted only a few times. The CDR3 reads CASIPDRMNTEAFF. In nucleotides, the CDR3 is TGTGCCAGTATCCCGGACAGAATGAACACTGAAGCTTTCTTT. V gene TRBV19 combines with J gene TRBJ1-1; D is possibly TRBD1 (6 bases). Germline V CDR1 and CDR2: LNHDA, SQIVND (reference sequence). The CDR3 runs to 14 residues. V lost 7 bases and J lost 0, with 12 bases in between.

Worth noting for this clone: The same CDR3 can be traced to other DNA sequences in this sample. J is TRBJ1-6 and V is TRBV6-1, with a possible D match to TRBD1 (6 bases). Germline loops: CDR1 MNHNS, CDR2 SASEGT. Trimming took 8 bases from V and 11 from J, leaving 13 bases between them. This CDR3 is built from 12 residues. The DNA of the CDR3 is TGTGCCAGCCGAGGGGGGACGGCACCCCTCCACTTT. Translating gives CASRGGTAPLHF.